A selection of T cell receptor beta chains follows, all from one sample in a study of T cells in Graves' hyperthyroidism and ophthalmopathy. MiXCR, applied by TCRdb to the multiplex PCR reads, yields one record per CDR3 protein. The sample has approximately 870,000 distinct CDR3 sequences, roughly 40% seen once. Material: blood. The receptors shown here come from a man between 18 and 35 years old with Graves' hyperthyroidism. The CDR3 runs from the conserved cysteine through the conserved F or W. The D gene is left open where the match is weak. A clone size is listed for some rows: how often the clone was seen (once, few, many), or a class if it is expanded.

-	-	TRBV6-1	TRBJ2-5	TGTGCCGGACGCGGAGGGAAGACCCAGTACTTC	CAGRGGKTQYF
-	few	TRBV4-3	TRBJ1-4	TGCGCCAGCAGCCAAGGACGGACCAATGAAAAACTGTTTTTT	CASSQGRTNEKLFF
-	-	TRBV27	TRBJ2-7	TGTGCCAGCAGTTTAGCCCCTCGCCTTTACGAGCAGTACTTC	CASSLAPRLYEQYF
TRBD1	-	TRBV20-1	TRBJ1-1	TGCAGTGCTACCCTGACAGGGAGGGACACTGAAGCTTTCTTT	CSATLTGRDTEAFF
-	-	TRBV20-1	TRBJ2-5	TGCAGTGCTTGGGACGGGGGGCGAGAGACCCAGTACTTC	CSAWDGGRETQYF
TRBD1	-	TRBV7-9	TRBJ2-7	TGTGCCAGCAGTTACAGAGACAGGGCTCTCGACGAGCAGTACTTC	CASSYRDRALDEQYF
-	few	TRBV5-1	TRBJ2-7	TGCGCCAGCAGCTTGGCCGCAGGGGACTCCTACGAGCAGTACTTC	CASSLAAGDSYEQYF
-	few	TRBV5-8	TRBJ1-6	TGTGCCGGAGGAGACGGGAATTCACCCCTCCACTTT	CAGGDGNSPLHF
TRBD2	many	TRBV29-1	TRBJ2-7	TGCAGCCACGGGGGGGACGAGCAGTACTTC	CSHGGDEQYF
TRBD1	once	TRBV25-1	TRBJ2-7	TGTGCCAGGGCAGGACAGGGAGTATCCTACGAGCAGTACTTC	CARAGQGVSYEQYF
-	many	TRBV10-3	TRBJ2-7	TGTGCCATCAGTGACGGGGGCCTCTACGAGCAGTACTTC	CAISDGGLYEQYF
-	-	TRBV9	TRBJ2-2	TGTGCCAGCAGCGTAGAAGGCGACCCTTTAGGGGAGCTGTTTTTT	CASSVEGDPLGELFF
TRBD2	-	TRBV7-9	TRBJ2-5	TGTGCCAGCAGCTCGTCGACTAGCGGGAGGGTGGAGACCCAGTACTTC	CASSSSTSGRVETQYF
-	-	TRBV5-5	TRBJ1-5	TGTGCCAGCAGCTTGTTTGTCAATCAGCCCCAGCATTTT	CASSLFVNQPQHF
TRBD1	-	TRBV5-1	TRBJ1-2	TGCGCCAGCAGTCCGGGACAGGGAAGGCTCTACACCTTC	CASSPGQGRLYTF
-	-	TRBV9	TRBJ1-5	TGTGCCAGCAGCGGTGGCGCAGGGGGCAATCAGCCCCAGCATTTT	CASSGGAGGNQPQHF
TRBD1	-	TRBV10-3	TRBJ1-5	TGTGCCATCAGTGAAGAAACAGGGGAGCATCAGCCCCAGCATTTT	CAISEETGEHQPQHF
-	few	TRBV7-3	TRBJ2-7	TGTGCCAGCAGCTTAACGGTGGGGGGAGCGGACGAGCAGTACTTC	CASSLTVGGADEQYF
TRBD1	-	TRBV7-3	TRBJ1-6	TGTGCCAGCAGCTCTGGGTCGGGACAGGGTAATTCACCCCTCCACTTT	CASSSGSGQGNSPLHF
-	-	TRBV25-1	TRBJ1-2	TGTGCCAGCGGGGTCGTGCCTACTAACTATGGCTACACCTTC	CASGVVPTNYGYTF
TRBD1	many	TRBV7-2	TRBJ1-2	TGTGCCAGCAGCCCGACAGGACAGGGCGCAATGGGCTACACCTTC	CASSPTGQGAMGYTF
TRBD1	-	TRBV9	TRBJ1-2	TGTGCCAGCAGCGAAGACGAAACCGGGACAGGGATCGACTATGGCTACACCTTC	CASSEDETGTGIDYGYTF
TRBD1	-	TRBV19	TRBJ1-2	TGTGCCAGTATCGGGACAGGGTCGTGGTATGGCTACACCTTC	CASIGTGSWYGYTF
-	-	TRBV7-2	TRBJ1-2	TGTGCCAGCAGCAGTTACAGGGATGATGGTGGAGGCTACACCTTC	CASSSYRDDGGGYTF
TRBD1	many	TRBV12-3/TRBV12-4	TRBJ1-1	TGTGCCAGCAGCCCAGGGGGATCTGAAGCTTTCTTT	CASSPGGSEAFF
-	-	TRBV7-9	TRBJ1-1	TGTGCCAGCAGCTTAGCGCGAGGGTACCGAGCTTTCTTT	CASSLARGYRAFF